This TCR beta chain was recovered during a study of blood T cell repertoires in COVID-19. Profiling relied on immunoSEQ multiplex PCR, and the TCRdb table lists in-frame clones only, not all of them. Seen here are under 300,000 clones, roughly 87% observed once, and the top ten hold under 6.5%. The cohort comprised adults aged about 18 to 89 years residing in some 24 US areas. The clonotype was recovered from a woman aged 25 to 39 with acute COVID-19. Material: PBMCs or T cells enriched from blood (not recorded which).

CDR3 amino acids: CASSEGRGSYNEQFF. The CDR3 DNA reads as TGTGCCAGCAGTGAAGGACGGGGCTCCTACAATGAGCAGTTCTTC. The chain combines TRBV6-1 with TRBJ2-1; the D gene is possibly TRBD2 (5 bases). Per germline, CDR1 MNHNS and CDR2 SASEGT. This CDR3 comprises 15 residues. The ends were cut back, 1 base at V and 0 bases at J, with 7 bases in the middle.